The rows below give T cell receptor beta chains drawn from one sample of a study of blood T cell repertoires in COVID-19. The method was immunoSEQ multiplex PCR; TCRdb's version includes in-frame clones alone and lacks a portion of them. The table includes 95,000 to 150,000 clones, 75% to 90% detected once. Sequences were obtained from peripheral blood. The receptors here all came from a man aged 65-85 years with active or convalescent COVID-19. Both conserved end residues are part of each CDR3. The D gene is left open where the match is weak. Rows give clone size only sometimes, using once, few, many, or a class for an expanded clone.

CDR3 protein,CDR3 DNA,D gene,V gene,clone size,J gene
CASSLQGASTDTQYF,TGTGCCAGCAGCTTGCAGGGGGCAAGCACAGATACGCAGTATTTT,TRBD1,TRBV7-6,once,TRBJ2-3
CASMDRGQSGNQPQHF,TGTGCCAGTATGGACAGGGGACAATCCGGGAATCAGCCCCAGCATTTT,TRBD1,TRBV19,.,TRBJ1-5
CASRRTGEPDTQYF,TGTGCCAGCAGGAGGACAGGGGAACCAGATACGCAGTATTTT,TRBD1,TRBV6-5,.,TRBJ2-3
CASSPGGGTEAFF,TGCGCCAGCAGTCCTGGGGGGGGCACTGAAGCTTTCTTT,.,TRBV10-2,few,TRBJ1-1
CASSPIEAAKYEQYF,TGTGCCAGCAGCCCGATAGAGGCGGCCAAGTACGAGCAGTACTTC,.,TRBV27,.,TRBJ2-7
CASSLGLAGVNEQFF,TGTGCCAGCAGCCTGGGACTAGCGGGAGTCAATGAGCAGTTCTTC,TRBD2,TRBV5-8,.,TRBJ2-1
CASSLRDRGAWGPGELFF,TGTGCCAGCAGTCTCCGGGACAGGGGTGCATGGGGCCCCGGGGAGCTGTTTTTT,TRBD1,TRBV6-6,.,TRBJ2-2
CASSLARRESNYGYTF,TGTGCCAGCAGCTTAGCCCGCAGGGAATCTAACTATGGCTACACCTTC,.,TRBV7-8,few,TRBJ1-2
CASSLARLDEQYF,TGTGCCAGCAGCTTAGCCCGGCTAGACGAGCAGTACTTC,.,TRBV11-2,.,TRBJ2-7
CASSLAGTGTDVHEQYF,TGTGCCAGCAGCTTAGCGGGGACCGGGACAGACGTCCACGAGCAGTACTTC,TRBD1,TRBV7-8,.,TRBJ2-7
CASSATSVRDIQYF,TGTGCCAGCAGTGCCACTAGCGTGAGAGACATTCAGTACTTC,TRBD2,TRBV2,few,TRBJ2-4
CASSDRVRDTQYF,TGTGCCAGCAGCGACAGGGTTAGGGATACGCAGTATTTT,TRBD1,TRBV7-9,once,TRBJ2-3
CASLSGQGPTDEKLFF,TGTGCCAGCTTGTCGGGACAGGGACCAACTGATGAAAAACTGTTTTTT,TRBD1,TRBV28,.,TRBJ1-4
CASSSRMEVRGNTEAFF,TGTGCCAGTAGTTCGCGAATGGAGGTACGCGGGAACACTGAAGCTTTCTTT,.,TRBV19,.,TRBJ1-1
CASSLARQADEQYF,TGCGCCAGCAGCTTGGCTAGACAGGCGGACGAGCAGTACTTC,.,TRBV5-1,.,TRBJ2-7
CATQTTQDTSSYNSPLHF,TGTGCCACTCAAACCACACAGGACACGAGCTCCTATAATTCACCCCTCCACTTT,.,TRBV19,.,TRBJ1-6
CASRTAGLGDYGYTF,TGTGCCAGCAGGACCGCGGGCCTTGGGGACTATGGCTACACCTTC,.,TRBV27,few,TRBJ1-2
CASSLVRTGVIYGYTF,TGCGCCAGCAGCTTGGTACGAACAGGGGTGATCTATGGCTACACCTTC,TRBD1,TRBV5-1,few,TRBJ1-2
CASSFGTGGYEQYF,TGTGCCAGCTCCTTTGGGACAGGGGGCTACGAGCAGTACTTC,TRBD1,TRBV2,.,TRBJ2-7
CASSLDAGQPQHF,TGTGCCAGCAGCTTAGACGCAGGGCAGCCCCAGCATTTT,.,TRBV11-2,.,TRBJ1-5
CASSLMPAGGETQYF,TGTGCCAGCAGCTTAATGCCAGCCGGGGGAGAGACCCAGTACTTC,.,TRBV7-2,.,TRBJ2-5
CASSQDGTGVGETQYF,TGTGCCAGCAGCCAAGACGGGACGGGGGTTGGAGAGACCCAGTACTTC,.,TRBV4-2,.,TRBJ2-5
CASTQGTYNEQFF,TGCGCCAGCACTCAGGGGACCTACAATGAGCAGTTCTTC,.,TRBV5-1,few,TRBJ2-1
CASSFSEGRAYGYTF,TGTGCCAGCAGCTTTTCGGAGGGAAGGGCCTATGGCTACACCTTC,.,TRBV11-2,.,TRBJ1-2
CASSWGVWDTQYF,TGTGCCAGCAGTTGGGGGGTCTGGGATACGCAGTATTTT,.,TRBV27,.,TRBJ2-3
CATSVGTGEAAYEQYF,TGTGCCACCAGCGTCGGGACAGGGGAGGCCGCCTACGAGCAGTACTTC,TRBD1,TRBV15,.,TRBJ2-7
CASRGQGLAKNIQYF,TGTGCCAGTAGGGGGCAGGGGTTAGCCAAAAACATTCAGTACTTC,.,TRBV19,.,TRBJ2-4
CASSLGLAGVNEQYF,TGTGCCAGCAGCTTGGGACTAGCGGGAGTGAACGAGCAGTACTTC,TRBD2,TRBV7-8,.,TRBJ2-7
CASSHGSYNSPLHF,TGTGCCAGCAGTCACGGGAGCTATAATTCACCCCTCCACTTT,.,TRBV2,.,TRBJ1-6
CASSPEVTNQPQHF,TGTGCCAGCAGCCCGGAGGTAACCAATCAGCCCCAGCATTTT,.,TRBV9,.,TRBJ1-5
CASSPSLALDNEQFF,TGTGCCAGCTCACCCAGCCTAGCCCTTGACAATGAGCAGTTCTTC,.,TRBV18,.,TRBJ2-1
CASSLSGRGANEQFF,TGTGCCAGCAGCCTTAGCGGGAGGGGGGCCAATGAGCAGTTCTTC,TRBD2,TRBV7-2,.,TRBJ2-1
CASSPRVAGGRETQYF,TGTGCCAGCAGCCCCCGGGTAGCGGGAGGACGGGAGACCCAGTACTTC,TRBD2,TRBV7-9,.,TRBJ2-5
CASSPTTRGWGRDTQYF,TGTGCCAGCAGCCCAACTACCCGGGGTTGGGGGAGGGATACGCAGTATTTT,.,TRBV7-2,once,TRBJ2-3
CSVQQGYYGYTF,TGCAGCGTTCAACAGGGCTACTATGGCTACACCTTC,.,TRBV29-1,.,TRBJ1-2
CASSIAGLNTEAFF,TGTGCCAGTAGTATAGCAGGTTTGAACACTGAAGCTTTCTTT,.,TRBV19,.,TRBJ1-1
CSVQDRTTGHSYEQYF,TGCAGCGTCCAAGACCGTACTACGGGACACTCCTACGAGCAGTACTTC,.,TRBV29-1,.,TRBJ2-7
CASSLGPNTGELFF,TGCGCCAGCAGCTTGGGGCCCAACACCGGGGAGCTGTTTTTT,.,TRBV5-1,.,TRBJ2-2
CASGEGSSGNTIYF,TGCGCCAGCGGGGAAGGGAGTTCTGGAAACACCATATATTTT,.,TRBV5-1,.,TRBJ1-3
CASSFGQLYEQYF,TGTGCCAGCAGTTTCGGACAGCTCTACGAGCAGTACTTC,.,TRBV27,.,TRBJ2-7
CSVLLDSDEQFF,TGCAGCGTCCTTTTGGACTCTGATGAGCAGTTCTTC,.,TRBV29-1,.,TRBJ2-1
CASSLQGHGYTF,TGTGCCAGCAGTTTACAGGGGCATGGCTACACCTTC,.,TRBV27,.,TRBJ1-2
CASSSIRGLASDTQYF,TGTGCCAGCAGTTCCATAAGGGGACTAGCCTCAGATACGCAGTATTTT,TRBD2,TRBV28,few,TRBJ2-3
CASSLQTSTGLSSYEQYF,TGCGCCAGCAGCTTGCAAACTTCCACGGGACTGTCCTCCTACGAGCAGTACTTC,.,TRBV5-1,.,TRBJ2-7
CASSVRGADDYGYTF,TGTGCCAGCAGCGTACGGGGGGCTGATGACTATGGCTACACCTTC,.,TRBV9,.,TRBJ1-2
CASSLGAGVDEQFF,TGCGCCAGCAGCTTGGGGGCGGGAGTCGATGAGCAGTTCTTC,TRBD2,TRBV5-1,.,TRBJ2-1
CASSSSGTGDTEAFF,TGTGCCAGCAGTTCCTCCGGGACTGGGGACACTGAAGCTTTCTTT,.,TRBV28,.,TRBJ1-1